A selection of T cell receptor beta chains follows, all from one sample in a study of HIV-infected children after antiretroviral therapy interruption. One entry per CDR3 protein, called by TCRdb with MiXCR from the 3' RACE reads. The top ten clones hold 0.9% to 1.3% of a sample with approximately 95,000 distinct CDR3 sequences, about 7.2% of them seen once. The sample in question was CD45RA+ CD4+ T cells from PBMCs, pooled from several time points, obtained from a donor given antiretroviral therapy, either interrupted or continuous. The receptors originated from a pool of human donors with HIV. Both conserved end residues are trimmed from each CDR3. Not all rows give a size; the values are once, few, many and, for expanded clones, a class.

TRBJ2-3,TRBV24-1,-,ATSGAYRLADTQY
TRBJ2-5,TRBV12-3/TRBV12-4,many,ASSPQDGGETQY
TRBJ2-5,TRBV30,many,AWSKVGLVEETQY
TRBJ1-1,TRBV4-1,many,ASSPRGLTDDTEAF
TRBJ2-5,TRBV20-1,many,SARHPGRSGGETQY
TRBJ2-7,TRBV12-3/TRBV12-4,few,ASSSTGTGSDEQY
TRBJ1-5,TRBV5-1,few,ASSLRAGTDEPQH
TRBJ1-1,TRBV30,many,AWSVQENTEAF
TRBJ2-5,TRBV5-1,many,ASSLGSKETQY
TRBJ1-5,TRBV15,once,ATSRGHTGSGQPQH
TRBJ1-2,TRBV29-1,many,SVEDRNTNYGYT
TRBJ1-2,TRBV4-1,many,ASSPLGLRGYT
TRBJ2-1,TRBV12-3/TRBV12-4,many,ASSGTGTYNEQF
TRBJ2-3,TRBV7-8,many,ASSRESSTDTQY
TRBJ1-2,TRBV18,many,ASADQTGGLDGYT
TRBJ1-4,TRBV6-5,few,ASSYRRQINEKLF
TRBJ1-2,TRBV18,many,ASSPLQGADGYT
TRBJ2-5,TRBV20-1,many,SARDAGRSQETQY
TRBJ1-2,TRBV28,few,ASSHQDRAYGYT
TRBJ2-3,TRBV5-1,many,ASRVRGGQITDTQY
TRBJ1-4,TRBV21-1,many,ASSKGLAGAIATNEKLF
TRBJ2-2,TRBV5-1,many,ASRFSAVNTGELF
TRBJ1-2,TRBV20-1,many,SVPGQGGGNYGYT
TRBJ2-1,TRBV7-2,-,ASSLLRGSYNEQF
TRBJ1-5,TRBV3-1,-,ASSLGVNQPQH
TRBJ2-7,TRBV6-5,many,ASRQPQDYEQY
TRBJ2-5,TRBV28,many,ASSKRLAGSIETQY
TRBJ2-1,TRBV10-1,many,ASSAGGSYNEQF
TRBJ2-2,TRBV19,-,ASNLGNTGELF
TRBJ1-3,TRBV6-4,many,ASTTDRGSGNTIY
TRBJ2-7,TRBV20-1,many,SARLPGLFRYEQY
TRBJ2-3,TRBV27,many,ACRTGGGVDTQY
TRBJ1-4,TRBV19,many,ASRLTGRGEKLF
TRBJ2-2,TRBV5-5,many,ASSLRQVQPGELF
TRBJ1-1,TRBV11-2,many,ASSSAVRTANTEAF
TRBJ2-5,TRBV20-1,many,SARDLGGGRTQY
TRBJ2-2,TRBV10-3,few,AITTGLAGANTGELF
TRBJ2-2,TRBV9,many,ASSATSGTNTGELF
TRBJ1-2,TRBV7-8,few,ASSLSTDVYGGYT
TRBJ2-7,TRBV12-3/TRBV12-4,-,ASGPPTGQFYEQY
TRBJ2-3,TRBV7-7,many,ASSPRGGPAWY
TRBJ2-3,TRBV12-3/TRBV12-4,many,ASSLTDTQY
TRBJ2-7,TRBV6-5,-,ASRKKPSPSSYEQY
TRBJ2-7,TRBV7-8,many,ASSTRDSTYEQY
TRBJ2-1,TRBV25-1,few,ASQSLAGAYNEQF
TRBJ2-7,TRBV6-1,few,ASSIAGAAYEQY
TRBJ2-5,TRBV4-1,many,ASSQDGRRETQY
TRBJ2-3,TRBV7-3,many,ASSRTGQGTDTQY
TRBJ2-3,TRBV12-3/TRBV12-4,many,AASDRPSTDTQY
TRBJ1-1,TRBV10-1,many,ASSPNRGQTEAF
TRBJ2-5,TRBV28,many,ASRPSGSETQY
TRBJ1-5,TRBV7-2,-,ASSLDSGGIQPQH
TRBJ1-1,TRBV5-4,many,ASSFGKGGHTEAF
TRBJ2-5,TRBV20-1,many,SARDLGTSGIYQETQY